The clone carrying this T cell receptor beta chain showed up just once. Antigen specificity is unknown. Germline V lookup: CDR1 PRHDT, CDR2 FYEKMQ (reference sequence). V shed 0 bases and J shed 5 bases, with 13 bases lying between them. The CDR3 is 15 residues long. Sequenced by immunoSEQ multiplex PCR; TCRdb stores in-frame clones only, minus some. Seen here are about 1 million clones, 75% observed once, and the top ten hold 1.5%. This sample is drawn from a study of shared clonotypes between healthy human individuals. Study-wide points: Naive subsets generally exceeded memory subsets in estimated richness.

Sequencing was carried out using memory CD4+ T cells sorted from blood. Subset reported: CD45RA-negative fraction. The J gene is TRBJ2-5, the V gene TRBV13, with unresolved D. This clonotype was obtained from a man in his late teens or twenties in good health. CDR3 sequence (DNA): TGTGCCAGCAGCTTAGGCGGTGGGGTTGGGGAGACCCAGTACTTC. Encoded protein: CASSLGGGVGETQYF.